This TCR beta chain stems from a study of blood T cell repertoires in COVID-19. The wider study: COVID-19 samples collected from the United States, Italy and Spain covered acute and convalescent phases. PBMCs, B-cell-depleted T cells, or T cells were the source of the cDNA or gDNA that made up the material.

V was clipped by 4 bases and J by 4 bases; unmatched bases: 1. Germline assignment: CDR1 SEHNR and CDR2 FQNEAQ (reference sequence). CDR3 length equals 13 residues. Sequencing used immunoSEQ multiplex PCR; TCRdb keeps in-frame clones, though not all of them. Of more than 90,000 clones listed, roughly 80% are singletons. The sequenced sample was peripheral blood. The V gene is TRBV7-9, the J gene TRBJ1-2; 9 nucleotides line up with TRBD1. The TCR sequence derives from a human donor in a cohort sampled during active COVID-19. CDR3 amino acids: CASSSDRGYGYTF. The DNA for the CDR3 is TGTGCCAGCAGCTCGGACAGGGGCTATGGCTACACCTTC.